This entry lists 29 T cell receptor beta chains sequenced from one sample in a study of T cells in localized non-small cell lung cancer. The method was immunoSEQ multiplex PCR; TCRdb's version includes in-frame clones alone and lacks a portion of them. The data show 52,000 or so clones, approximately 83% seen once. The source was peripheral blood mononuclear cells, collected before any cancer treatment. The receptors were sampled from a man aged 35-69 years with stage III lung adenocarcinoma.

V usage is TRBV6-1 and J usage is TRBJ2-3; 8 nucleotides match TRBD1. V was pared by 1 base and J by 6 bases, with 6 bases of the junction left unmatched. This CDR3 spans 15 amino acids. The germline CDR1 and CDR2 sequences are MNHNS and SASEGT. The CDR3 bases are TGTGCCAGCAGTGAAGGGACAGGGAAGAAGGATACGCAGTATTTT. Translating gives CASSEGTGKKDTQYF.

The chain has TRBV5-4 and TRBJ1-1; D possibly corresponds to TRBD1 (6 bases). The V gene lost 1 base and the J gene lost 1 base, with 11 bases spanning the gap. The CDR3 runs to 15 residues. Germline lookup yields CDR1 SGHNT and CDR2 YYREEE (reference sequence). Written as DNA, the CDR3 is TGTGCCAGCAGCTTGACAGGGAAGTGGAACACTGAAGCTTTCTTT. This gives the protein CASSLTGKWNTEAFF.

The J gene is TRBJ2-3, the V gene TRBV4-2, with 7 bases fitting TRBD2. J gave up 3 bases and V 7 bases, and 10 bases lay outside the gene matches. This CDR3 has 15 residues. The germline CDR1 and CDR2 sequences are LGHNA and YNFKEQ. CDR3 nucleotide sequence: TGTGCCAGCACCTACCGGGGGGAAGCAACAGATACGCAGTATTTT. It specifies CASTYRGEATDTQYF.

The chain carries TRBV7-3 and TRBJ2-3; 11 bases align to TRBD2. CDR1 is SGHTA and CDR2 is FQGTGA in the germline V gene. V lost 5 bases to trimming and J lost 2 bases; unmatched junction nucleotides: 6. The CDR3 sequence is 16 residues long. The CDR3 region is CASSPGTSGFTDTQYF. In DNA form, the CDR3 reads TGTGCCAGCAGCCCCGGGACTAGCGGTTTCACAGATACGCAGTATTTT.

The chain recombines TRBV27 with TRBJ1-1, with D unresolved. The V gene's germline CDR1 is MNHEY and CDR2 SMNVEV (reference sequence). The V end lost 2 bases, the J end lost 0 bases, and 7 bases lay between the germline ends. CDR3 size: 14 residues. This CDR3 is CASSLNLMNTEAFF. CDR3 nucleotide sequence: TGTGCCAGCAGTTTAAATCTTATGAACACTGAAGCTTTCTTT.

J is TRBJ1-2 and V is TRBV6-5; TRBD1 matches 7 bases. Germline values: CDR1 MNHEY, CDR2 SVGAGI. The junction had 5 bases not matched to a gene; V was cut back by 6 bases and J by 1 base. CDR3 length equals 14 residues. CDR3 sequence: CASSYDRDNYGYTF. As DNA, the CDR3 is TGTGCCAGCAGCTATGACAGGGATAACTATGGCTACACCTTC.

The chain links TRBV4-3 to TRBJ1-6; D not resolved. The ends were cut back, 0 bases at V and 7 bases at J, with 19 bases in the middle. Germline V gives CDR1 LGHNA, CDR2 YSLEER. There are 18 residues in the CDR3. The CDR3 loop reads CASSQDLSPGAGNSPLHF. In DNA form, the CDR3 reads TGCGCCAGCAGCCAAGATCTTTCGCCGGGAGCCGGCAATTCACCCCTCCACTTT.

This chain uses TRBV6-6 with TRBJ1-5; D may be TRBD1 (6 bases). Trimming removed 7 bases at V and 1 base at J, with 14 bases between. The CDR3 covers 15 residues. The germline CDR1 and CDR2 sequences are MNHNY and SVGAGI (reference sequence). The CDR3 sequence: CASTNREGSNQPQHF. CDR3 coding DNA: TGTGCCAGCACTAACAGGGAGGGGAGCAATCAGCCCCAGCATTTT.

J is TRBJ2-7 and V is TRBV7-2, with D possibly being TRBD2 (6 bases). The CDR3 loop spans 14 amino acids. Germline values: CDR1 SGHTA, CDR2 FQGNSA. With 8 bases removed from V and 2 bases from J, the gap between germline ends came to 16 bases. As DNA, the CDR3 is TGTGCCAGCCGACCTGGGGAGGAAACCTACGAGCAGTACTTC. Amino acids: CASRPGEETYEQYF.

The chain has TRBV7-9 and TRBJ1-2; possible D gene TRBD1, 5 bases. The germline V gene has CDR1 SEHNR and CDR2 FQNEAQ (reference sequence). CDR3 length: 13 residues. V lost 5 bases, J lost 5 bases, and 12 bases lay in between. The chain's CDR3 is CASSQGQRYGYTF. The CDR3 DNA reads TGTGCCAGCAGCCAGGGCCAGCGATATGGCTACACCTTC.

The J gene is TRBJ2-7, the V gene TRBV11-3; perhaps TRBD2 as D (6 bases). The germline V and J ends were trimmed by 1 base and 5 bases, with 9 bases remaining between them. Germline loops: CDR1 SGHNT, CDR2 YENEEA. This CDR3 has 13 amino acids. Written as DNA, the CDR3 is TGTGCCAGCAGCTTAGTAGCTAGCGACGAGCAGTACTTC. It is translated as CASSLVASDEQYF.

The chain uses TRBV9 and TRBJ2-2; D is ambiguous. Between the trimmed V and J ends, which lost 4 bases and 5 bases, there was a span of 15 bases. The germline V gene has CDR1 SGDLS and CDR2 YYNGEE. The CDR3 runs to 15 residues. The CDR3 is CASSPRNLRTGELFF. The CDR3 coding sequence is TGTGCCAGCAGCCCCCGGAACCTTAGGACCGGGGAGCTGTTTTTT.

V usage is TRBV29-1 and J usage is TRBJ1-4, with TRBD1 matching 9 bases. The CDR3 length is 13 residues. The V and J ends lost 5 bases and 8 bases, in that order; junction bases with no gene match: 6. Germline V CDR1 and CDR2: SQVTM, ANQGSEA. This CDR3 is CSVLTGGQEKLFF. The CDR3 region has the DNA TGCAGCGTTCTTACAGGGGGCCAGGAAAAACTGTTTTTT.

The CDR3 protein is CASSIGMPTYEQYF. The CDR3 DNA is TGTGCCAGTAGTATCGGGATGCCTACCTACGAGCAGTACTTC. J is TRBJ2-7 and V is TRBV19, with a possible D match to TRBD2 (5 bases). CDR1 is LNHDA and CDR2 is SQIVND in the germline V gene (reference sequence). The CDR3 length is 14 residues. Trimming took 3 bases from V and 2 from J, leaving 11 bases between them.

This chain links TRBV5-1 with TRBJ2-2; 7 nucleotides agree with TRBD1. Looked up from germline, CDR1 is SGHRS and CDR2 is YFSETQ. With 4 bases clipped from V and 9 bases from J, the junction kept 9 bases outside the gene matches. The CDR3 runs 14 residues. The DNA for the CDR3 is TGCGCCAGCAGCATCGACAGGGACGGGAGGGAGCTGTTTTTT. Its protein is CASSIDRDGRELFF. Based on the CDR3 plus reference TRBV5-1 and TRBJ2-2, the full variable domain is KAGVTQTPRYLIKTRGQQVTLSCSPISGHRSVSWYQQTPGQGLQFLFEYFSETQRNKGNFPGRFSGRQFSNSRSEMNVSTLELGDSALYLCASSIDRDGRELFFGEGSRLTVL.

The rearrangement links TRBV11-3 to TRBJ2-1; 9 nucleotides agree with TRBD2. V was pared by 1 base and J by 7 bases, with 2 bases of the junction left unmatched. The germline V gene encodes CDR1 SGHNT and CDR2 YENEEA. This CDR3 is 14 amino acids long. This CDR3 is CASSLGGGGNEQFF. The CDR3 DNA reads TGTGCCAGCAGCTTAGGCGGGGGGGGAAATGAGCAGTTCTTC.

The CDR3 region is CATSAHLDREGGQNTGELFF. CDR3 DNA sequence: TGTGCCACCAGCGCTCACTTAGACAGGGAAGGAGGTCAAAACACCGGGGAGCTGTTTTTT. The genes are TRBV15 and TRBJ2-2; 7 nucleotides line up with TRBD1. The germline gives CDR1 LNHNV, CDR2 YYDKDF (reference sequence). This CDR3 is built from 20 residues. V trimming: 5 bases; J trimming: 2 bases; junction bases outside the gene matches: 20.

The chain employs TRBV7-2 and TRBJ1-5, with unresolved D. Trimming removed 2 bases at V and 0 bases at J, with 11 bases between. The CDR3 runs 16 residues. Germline CDR1 is SGHTA and CDR2 is FQGNSA. As DNA, the CDR3 is TGTGCCAGCAGCTTATCTTCCGGGTATAGCAATCAGCCCCAGCATTTT. This sequence encodes CASSLSSGYSNQPQHF.

A single count supports this clone. This chain uses TRBV5-4 with TRBJ2-4; no reliable D call. V was shortened by 0 bases and J by 3 bases, with 13 bases between the two germline ends. The CDR3 spans 16 residues. In germline, CDR1 is SGHNT, CDR2 YYREEE (reference sequence). CDR3 residues: CASSLGGSKDKNIQYF. In DNA form, the CDR3 reads TGTGCCAGCAGCTTGGGCGGATCGAAGGACAAAAACATTCAGTACTTC.

The gene calls are TRBV7-9 and TRBJ1-6, with a possible D match to TRBD1 (5 bases). Looked up from germline, CDR1 is SEHNR and CDR2 is FQNEAQ (reference sequence). This CDR3 has 14 amino acids. V shed 1 base and J shed 9 bases, with 10 bases lying between them. The CDR3 nucleotides read TGTGCCAGCAGCTTAGAAGGGGCCGGTTCACCCCTCCACTTT. Its translation is CASSLEGAGSPLHF.

The rearrangement links TRBV7-8 to TRBJ2-3; 7 bases map to TRBD2. The CDR3 consists of 12 residues. Germline assignment: CDR1 SGHVS and CDR2 FQNEAQ. J gave up 6 bases and V 11 bases, and 8 bases lay outside the gene matches. CDR3: CASGRAEDTQYF. In nucleotides, the CDR3 is TGTGCCTCTGGGAGGGCAGAGGATACGCAGTATTTT. Variable domain in full (rest from reference TRBV7-8 and TRBJ2-3): GAGVSQSPRYKVAKRGQDVALRCDPISGHVSLFWYQQALGQGPEFLTYFQNEAQLDKSGLPSDRFFAERPEGSVSTLKIQRTQQEDSAVYLCASGRAEDTQYFGPGTRLTVL.

The chain carries TRBV18 and TRBJ2-4; D is possibly TRBD2 (5 bases). The CDR3 totals 16 residues. Germline V gene sequence: CDR1 KGHSH, CDR2 LQKENI. Trimming left V 2 bases short and J 6 bases short, with 17 bases between. The CDR3 nucleotides are TGTGCCAGCTCACCAGTCGGAGGTAGGGTTGCAAACATTCAGTACTTC. Protein: CASSPVGGRVANIQYF.

The rearrangement joins TRBV27 to TRBJ1-2; D may be TRBD1 (5 bases). The V end was cut by 1 base, the J end by 6 bases, with 18 bases between. Germline values: CDR1 MNHEY, CDR2 SMNVEV (reference sequence). CDR3 length: 16 residues. CDR3 amino acids: CASSLFRTTDINGYTF. The CDR3 DNA reads as TGTGCCAGCAGTTTATTTCGGACAACAGATATAAATGGCTACACCTTC.

This clone was counted once. The V call is TRBV6-6, the J call TRBJ2-2, with a possible D match to TRBD1 (6 bases). Trimming cost V 2 bases and J 4 bases, with 8 bases left between them. The CDR3 extends over 14 amino acids. Germline-derived CDR1 and CDR2 are MNHNY and SVGAGI (reference sequence). CDR3 nucleotides: TGTGCCAGCAGTTACACAGGGTCCACCGGGGAGCTGTTTTTT. It is translated as CASSYTGSTGELFF.

The chain recombines TRBV7-6 with TRBJ2-7; 9 bases agree with TRBD1. Unmatched junction bases numbered 11, after V lost 2 bases and J lost 6 bases. The CDR3 consists of 16 residues. The germline V gene has CDR1 SGHVS and CDR2 FNYEAQ. CDR3 sequence reads: CASSLYGVGGQGEQYF. Here the CDR3 DNA reads TGTGCCAGCAGCTTATACGGGGTCGGGGGACAGGGCGAGCAGTACTTC.

This clone came up a few times. V usage is TRBV19 and J usage is TRBJ1-5, with D hard to call. This CDR3 comprises 13 residues. The V and J ends lost 5 bases and 4 bases respectively, with 9 bases between them. Germline V gene data show CDR1 as LNHDA and CDR2 as SQIVND (reference sequence). The DNA for the CDR3 is TGTGCCAGTAGTTTTACAGTGAATCAGCCCCAGCATTTT. Translated, it gives CASSFTVNQPQHF.

This clone was counted once. CDR3 coding DNA: TGCGCCAGCAGCTCCGGGACAGGGGAAAAACTGTTTTTT. Translating gives CASSSGTGEKLFF. V gene TRBV5-1 combines with J gene TRBJ1-4; 9 nucleotides align to TRBD1. This CDR3 contains 13 residues. Germline V lookup: CDR1 SGHRS, CDR2 YFSETQ. V lost 3 bases to trimming and J lost 8 bases; unmatched junction nucleotides: 2. Supplemented by reference TRBV5-1 and TRBJ1-4, the full variable domain reads KAGVTQTPRYLIKTRGQQVTLSCSPISGHRSVSWYQQTPGQGLQFLFEYFSETQRNKGNFPGRFSGRQFSNSRSEMNVSTLELGDSALYLCASSSGTGEKLFFGSGTQLSVL.

The V and J genes are TRBV18 and TRBJ2-1; D perhaps matches TRBD2 (6 bases). Per germline, CDR1 KGHSH and CDR2 LQKENI. CDR3 length: 16 amino acids. Trimming took off 2 bases at V and 0 bases at J, with 11 bases between the two ends. The CDR3 reads CASSPAERVSYNEQFF. The CDR3 DNA reads as TGTGCCAGCTCACCAGCGGAGCGGGTCTCCTACAATGAGCAGTTCTTC.

The genes are TRBV18 and TRBJ2-5; 7 bases are shared with TRBD1. The CDR3 consists of 14 residues. V dropped 6 bases and J dropped 5; count of bases not matched to a gene: 9. Per the germline V gene, CDR1 is KGHSH and CDR2 is LQKENI. The CDR3 DNA reads TGTGCCAGCTCCCGGGGAAGGGGGCTTGAGACCCAGTACTTC. Amino acids: CASSRGRGLETQYF.